The 13 T cell receptor beta chains listed next were all sequenced from one sample in a study of blood T cell repertoires in COVID-19. Produced via immunoSEQ multiplex PCR; TCRdb's table is partial and in-frame only. Of a few hundred thousand clones listed, roughly 84% were seen once; the top ten hold approximately 6.5%. Material for sequencing was PBMCs or T cells enriched from blood (not recorded which). The receptors here all came from a woman between 40 and 50 years old who had recovered from COVID-19.

The chain joins TRBV20-1 to TRBJ2-7, with D possibly TRBD2 on 6 matching bases. Trimming took 7 bases from V and 7 from J, leaving 14 bases between them. The CDR3 consists of 11 residues. Germline V CDR1 and CDR2: DFQATT, SNEGSKA (reference sequence). CDR3 protein: CSGKPGGEQYV. In nucleotides, the CDR3 is TGCAGTGGCAAACCCGGGGGAGAGCAGTACGTC.

The chain carries TRBV18 and TRBJ1-6; 7 nucleotides agree with TRBD1. Germline loops: CDR1 KGHSH, CDR2 LQKENI. The CDR3 runs to 15 residues. J was trimmed by 7 bases and V by 6 bases; bases with no gene match: 9. CDR3 coding DNA: TGTGCCAGCTCCCTCAGGGGGACAGAAAATTCACCCCTCCACTTT. Its translation is CASSLRGTENSPLHF. Full variable domain (rest looked up from reference TRBV18 and TRBJ1-6): NAGVMQNPRHLVRRRGQEARLRCSPMKGHSHVYWYRQLPEEGLKFMVYLQKENIIDESGMPKERFSAEFPKEGPSILRIQQVVRGDSAAYFCASSLRGTENSPLHFGNGTRLTVT.

This clone was picked up a small number of times. The chain has TRBV28 and TRBJ1-5; tentatively, D is TRBD1 (5 bases). Trimming removed 1 base from V and 3 bases from J, with 13 bases in between. The CDR3 is made up of 16 amino acids. The germline gives CDR1 MDHEN, CDR2 SYDVKM. CDR3 nucleotides: TGTGCCAGCAGTTTATCACAGGACGGTCACAATCAGCCCCAGCATTTT. This encodes CASSLSQDGHNQPQHF.

The J gene is TRBJ2-1, the V gene TRBV3-1 (or the pseudogene TRBV3-2); 10 bases agree with TRBD1. J gave up 5 bases and V 3 bases, and 7 bases lay outside the gene matches. The CDR3 sequence is 16 residues long. Germline values: CDR1 LGHDT, CDR2 YNNKEL (reference sequence). The CDR3 DNA reads TGTGCCAGCAGCCAGAGAACCGGGACAGGGGACAATGAGCAGTTCTTC. Its translation is CASSQRTGTGDNEQFF.

This chain joins TRBV7-3 and TRBJ2-5, with 14 bases identical to TRBD2. Germline values: CDR1 SGHTA, CDR2 FQGTGA. This CDR3 spans 16 amino acids. V shed 5 bases, J shed 3 bases, and the junction held 5 bases outside the gene matches. The CDR3 here is CASSPPGLAGEETQYF. CDR3 nucleotide sequence: TGTGCCAGCAGCCCCCCGGGACTAGCGGGAGAAGAGACCCAGTACTTC.

This chain connects TRBV28 to TRBJ1-1, with TRBD1 as a possible D gene (5 bases). V dropped 10 bases and J dropped 5 bases, with 23 bases sitting between them. Germline V gene lookup returns CDR1 MDHEN and CDR2 SYDVKM. There are 15 residues in the CDR3. The CDR3 DNA reads as TGTGCCATCTACACCTCAGGGCGGGGGGAAACTGAAGCTTTCTTT. It encodes CAIYTSGRGETEAFF. Using reference TRBV28 and TRBJ1-1 for the parts outside the CDR3, the full variable domain is DVKVTQSSRYLVKRTGEKVFLECVQDMDHENMFWYRQDPGLGLRLIYFSYDVKMKEKGDIPEGYSVSREKKERFSLILESASTNQTSMYLCAIYTSGRGETEAFFGQGTRLTVV.

In this sample, this clone turned up a few times. The chain uses TRBV29-1 and TRBJ2-1, with 7 bases that match TRBD1. From germline, CDR1 is SQVTM and CDR2 ANQGSEA. The CDR3 sequence is 14 residues long. V dropped 5 bases and J dropped 1; count of bases not matched to a gene: 5. The CDR3 protein is CSVPGTASYNEQFF. The DNA of the CDR3 is TGCAGCGTTCCCGGGACAGCTTCCTACAATGAGCAGTTCTTC.

This clone was detected only a few times. This chain joins TRBV10-3 and TRBJ2-2; 7 bases agree with TRBD2. CDR3 length equals 15 residues. Looked up from germline, CDR1 is ENHRY and CDR2 is SYGVKD. V was clipped by 0 bases and J by 2 bases; unmatched bases: 0. CDR3 region: CAISESGLNTGELFF. The CDR3 DNA sequence: TGTGCCATCAGTGAGTCGGGACTAAACACCGGGGAGCTGTTTTTT.

This clone was seen only once. V is TRBV11-2 and J is TRBJ1-3; no firm D call. In germline, CDR1 is SGHAT, CDR2 FQNNGV. This CDR3 is 15 amino acids long. V was shortened by 1 base and J by 5 bases, with 12 bases between the two germline ends. The CDR3 is CASSLGDPGRNTIYF. DNA of the CDR3: TGTGCCAGCAGCTTAGGCGACCCGGGAAGAAACACCATATATTTT.

This chain uses TRBV30 with TRBJ2-3, with a possible D match to TRBD2 (6 bases). The CDR3 is 15 residues long. Trimming removed 0 bases from V and 3 bases from J, with 13 bases in between. Germline V gives CDR1 GTSNPN, CDR2 SVGIG (reference sequence). CDR3 protein: CAWSVRDFGTDTQYF. In DNA form, the CDR3 reads TGTGCCTGGAGTGTACGGGACTTCGGGACAGATACGCAGTATTTT.

This clone has a single count. The V call is TRBV30, the J call TRBJ2-5; the match to TRBD1 covers 9 bases. CDR3 length: 16 amino acids. V lost 1 base and J lost 5; bases outside the gene matches: 11. The germline CDR1 and CDR2 sequences are GTSNPN and SVGIG (reference sequence). The CDR3 sequence is CAWSATLQGAWETQYF. For the CDR3, the DNA is TGTGCCTGGAGTGCAACTTTACAGGGGGCGTGGGAGACCCAGTACTTC.

This clone showed up just once. This rearrangement joins TRBV28 to TRBJ2-3; the match to TRBD2 covers 8 bases. CDR3 length equals 16 residues. Germline assignment: CDR1 MDHEN and CDR2 SYDVKM. J lost 8 bases, V lost 0 bases, and 10 bases had no gene match. DNA for the CDR3: TGTGCCAGCAGTTTATGGGAAGGAACTGCGGGAGGTACGCAGTATTTT. Its protein product is CASSLWEGTAGGTQYF.

CDR3 region: CASIITGGVTEAFF. CDR3 DNA: TGTGCCAGCATCATCACAGGGGGCGTCACTGAAGCTTTCTTT. The J gene is TRBJ1-1, the V gene TRBV28; TRBD1 matches at 9 bases. V trimming: 7 bases; J trimming: 4 bases; junction bases outside the gene matches: 7. Looked up from germline, CDR1 is MDHEN and CDR2 is SYDVKM. This CDR3 contains 14 residues. Using reference TRBV28 and TRBJ1-1 for the parts outside the CDR3, the full variable domain is DVKVTQSSRYLVKRTGEKVFLECVQDMDHENMFWYRQDPGLGLRLIYFSYDVKMKEKGDIPEGYSVSREKKERFSLILESASTNQTSMYLCASIITGGVTEAFFGQGTRLTVV.